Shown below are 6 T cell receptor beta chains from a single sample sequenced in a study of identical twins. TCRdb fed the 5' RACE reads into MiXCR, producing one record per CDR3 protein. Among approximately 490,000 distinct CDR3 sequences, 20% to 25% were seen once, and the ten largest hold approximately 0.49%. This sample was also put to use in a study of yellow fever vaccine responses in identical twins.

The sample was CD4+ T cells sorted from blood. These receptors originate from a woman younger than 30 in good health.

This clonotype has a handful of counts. DNA of the CDR3: TGCAGTGCTATAATACCGGGACAGAAAACCGGGGAGCTGTTTTTT. Its protein product is CSAIIPGQKTGELFF. The chain joins TRBV20-1 to TRBJ2-2; 7 bases are a match to TRBD1. CDR3 length: 15 residues. Trimming at V came to 4 bases and at J to 5 bases, leaving 10 bases not matched to a gene. The V gene's germline CDR1 is DFQATT and CDR2 SNEGSKA (reference sequence).

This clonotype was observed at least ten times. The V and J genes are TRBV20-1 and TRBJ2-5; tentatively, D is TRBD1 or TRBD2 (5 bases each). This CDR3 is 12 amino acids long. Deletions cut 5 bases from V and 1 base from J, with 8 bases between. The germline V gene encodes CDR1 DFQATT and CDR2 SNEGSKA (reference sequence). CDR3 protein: CSAHGAQETQYF. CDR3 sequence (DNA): TGCAGTGCTCACGGGGCCCAAGAGACCCAGTACTTC.

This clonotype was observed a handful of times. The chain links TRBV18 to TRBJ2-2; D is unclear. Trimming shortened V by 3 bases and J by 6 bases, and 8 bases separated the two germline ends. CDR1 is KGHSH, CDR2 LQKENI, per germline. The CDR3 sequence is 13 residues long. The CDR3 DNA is TGTGCCAGCTCACCTTCCCTCGCCGGGGAGCTGTTTTTT. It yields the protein CASSPSLAGELFF.

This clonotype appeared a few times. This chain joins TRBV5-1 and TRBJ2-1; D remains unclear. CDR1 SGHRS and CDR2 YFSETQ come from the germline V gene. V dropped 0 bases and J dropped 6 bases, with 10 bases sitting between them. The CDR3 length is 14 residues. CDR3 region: CASSLDQRLNEQFF. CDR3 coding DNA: TGCGCCAGCAGCTTGGACCAACGCCTCAATGAGCAGTTCTTC. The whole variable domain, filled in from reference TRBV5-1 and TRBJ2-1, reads KAGVTQTPRYLIKTRGQQVTLSCSPISGHRSVSWYQQTPGQGLQFLFEYFSETQRNKGNFPGRFSGRQFSNSRSEMNVSTLELGDSALYLCASSLDQRLNEQFFGPGTRLTVL.

The CDR3: CASQYGSGGTYEQYF. The CDR3 DNA is TGTGCCAGTCAGTATGGAAGCGGAGGGACCTACGAGCAGTACTTC. The chain carries TRBV19 and TRBJ2-7; tentatively, D is TRBD2 (6 bases). The CDR3 is 15 residues long. Looked up from germline, CDR1 is LNHDA and CDR2 is SQIVND (reference sequence). Trimming pared 8 bases from V and 2 bases from J, leaving 19 bases between.

As DNA, the CDR3 is TGTGCCAGCAGATACCAGGGCCTCCAAGAGACCCAGTACTTC. Translation: CASRYQGLQETQYF. The V gene is TRBV7-9, the J gene TRBJ2-5; maybe TRBD1 (5 bases). CDR3 length: 14 amino acids. Germline CDR1 reads SEHNR; CDR2 reads FQNEAQ (reference sequence). The V and J ends lost 6 bases and 1 base respectively, with 12 bases between them.